The entry below gives a single T cell receptor (beta chain) sequence along with its context. The entry originates in a study of blood T cell repertoires in COVID-19. Study-wide background: The analysed material was cDNA or gDNA that came from T cells, B-cell-depleted T cells, or PBMCs.

Authors' analysis steps: Using reference gene primer amplification, nucleated cell counts were estimated. Data came from immunoSEQ multiplex PCR; TCRdb stores just in-frame clones and leaves some out. That table is the source of V, J and clone size, and D and trimming were worked out from the DNA. The profile covers a few hundred thousand clones, with approximately 84% appearing a single time and under 3% taken by the ten largest. Germline V gives CDR1 GTSNPN, CDR2 SVGIG (reference sequence). V lost 0 bases to trimming and J lost 4 bases, with 6 bases between them. There are 12 residues in the CDR3. Across about two dozen US areas, participants ranged in age from roughly 18 to 95 years. Participants reported their clinical history, and cohort assignment relied on those reports.

The genes are TRBV30 and TRBJ2-5, with a tentative D call TRBD2 (5 bases). This TCR derives from a woman younger than 45 who had recovered from COVID-19. The sample taken for sequencing was PBMCs or T cells enriched from blood (not recorded which). The CDR3 reads CAWSVRGETQYF. CDR3 coding DNA: TGTGCCTGGAGTGTACGGGGAGAGACCCAGTACTTC.